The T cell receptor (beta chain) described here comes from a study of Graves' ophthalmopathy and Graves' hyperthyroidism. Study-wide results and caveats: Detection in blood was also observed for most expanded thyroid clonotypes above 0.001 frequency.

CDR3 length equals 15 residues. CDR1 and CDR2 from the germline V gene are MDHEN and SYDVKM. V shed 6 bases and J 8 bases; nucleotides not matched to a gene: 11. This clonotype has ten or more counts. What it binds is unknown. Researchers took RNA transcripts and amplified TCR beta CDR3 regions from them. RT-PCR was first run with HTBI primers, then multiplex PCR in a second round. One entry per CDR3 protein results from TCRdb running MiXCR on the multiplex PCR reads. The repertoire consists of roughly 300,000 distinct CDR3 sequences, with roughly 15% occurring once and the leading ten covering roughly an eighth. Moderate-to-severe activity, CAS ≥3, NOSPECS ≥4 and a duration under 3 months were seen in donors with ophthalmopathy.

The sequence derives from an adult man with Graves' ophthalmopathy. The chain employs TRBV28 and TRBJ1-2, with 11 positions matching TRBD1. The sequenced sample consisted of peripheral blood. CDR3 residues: CASSLRDRGVRGYTF. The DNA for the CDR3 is TGTGCCAGCAGCCTTAGGGACAGGGGGGTAAGAGGCTACACCTTC.